This T cell receptor beta chain was recovered during a study of cytomegalovirus exposure and HLA in healthy donors. Study results and caveats: Versus the approximately 700-donor mean, an Asian-associated ancestry cluster reportedly showed fewer N-insertions in a later analysis.

Worth noting for this clone: Its antigen is undetermined.

Deletions cut 4 bases from V and 7 bases from J, with 11 bases between. The germline gives CDR1 SGHNT, CDR2 YYREEE (reference sequence). The CDR3 runs to 12 residues. Amplification used 60 Vbeta primers and 13 Jbeta primers. Data came from immunoSEQ multiplex PCR; TCRdb stores just in-frame clones and leaves some out. Of about 160,000 clones listed, roughly 80% are singletons. The V and J genes are TRBV5-4 and TRBJ1-2; TRBD1 is a possible D gene (5 bases). The sequencing sample was made of PBMCs. The receptor's source is a man in his forties in good health and CMV-seronegative. Here the CDR3 reads CASSHLQAGYTF. CDR3 sequence (DNA): TGTGCCAGCAGCCATTTACAGGCTGGCTACACCTTC. Using reference TRBV5-4 and TRBJ1-2 for the parts outside the CDR3, the full variable domain is ETGVTQSPTHLIKTRGQQVTLRCSSQSGHNTVSWYQQALGQGPQFIFQYYREEENGRGNFPPRFSGLQFPNYSSELNVNALELDDSALYLCASSHLQAGYTFGSGTRLTVV.